This entry lists 21 T cell receptor beta chains sequenced from one sample in a study of T cells in Graves' hyperthyroidism and ophthalmopathy. Amplification of TCR beta CDR3 regions was performed using RNA transcripts as template. First-round RT-PCR with HTBI primers amplified the TCR CDR3 region. TCRdb redid the calling of the multiplex PCR reads with MiXCR, one entry per CDR3 protein. The sample records hundreds of thousands of distinct CDR3 sequences, 14% being singletons. Sequencing was carried out using blood. The receptor source for this set is a woman between 18 and 30 years old with Graves' hyperthyroidism.

This clonotype has ten or more counts. V is TRBV12-3 or TRBV12-4 and J is TRBJ2-5; perhaps TRBD1 as D (6 bases). The CDR3 length is 13 residues. Between the trimmed V and J ends, which lost 6 bases and 2 bases, there was a span of 10 bases. The DNA for the CDR3 is TGTGCCAGCAGGCGCGGACAGCAAGAGACCCAGTACTTC. Protein product: CASRRGQQETQYF.

The CDR3 spells CASSSVIPNSNQPQHF. Written as DNA, the CDR3 is TGTGCCAGCAGTTCGGTGATCCCTAATAGCAATCAGCCCCAGCATTTT. This chain connects TRBV27 to TRBJ1-5; no definite D call. This CDR3 is 16 amino acids long. V gave up 4 bases and J gave up 0 bases, with 13 bases separating them. Per the germline V gene, CDR1 is MNHEY and CDR2 is SMNVEV (reference sequence).

This clonotype was seen repeatedly, ten times or more. The genes are TRBV29-1 and TRBJ2-1; 8 nucleotides line up with TRBD2. V trimming: 5 bases; J trimming: 6 bases; junction bases outside the gene matches: 6. CDR3 length: 13 residues. Germline V gene lookup returns CDR1 SQVTM and CDR2 ANQGSEA. The CDR3 sequence is CSVRGGLRNEQFF. The CDR3, as DNA: TGCAGCGTTCGGGGGGGACTTCGCAATGAGCAGTTCTTC.

There are a few counts of this clonotype. A much larger clone sits a single nucleotide away, making a read error possible. The rearrangement links TRBV3-1 to TRBJ2-2; no reliable D call. The V and J ends lost 4 bases and 7 bases respectively, with 4 bases between them. CDR1 and CDR2 from the germline V gene are LGHDT and YNNKEL (reference sequence). This CDR3 spans 11 amino acids. CDR3 coding DNA: TGTGCCAGCAGCCGGGTCGGGGAGCTGTTTTTT. Protein sequence: CASSRVGELFF.

This clonotype was detected only a few times. J is TRBJ2-5 and V is TRBV7-2; possibly TRBD1 for D (6 bases). Germline lookup yields CDR1 SGHTA and CDR2 FQGNSA. Trimming took 4 bases from V and 5 from J, leaving 14 bases between them. The CDR3 has 14 residues. CDR3: CASSSGSRGETQYF. The CDR3 DNA reads as TGTGCCAGCAGCTCCGGATCTAGGGGGGAGACCCAGTACTTC.

This clonotype was observed at least ten times. The chain recombines TRBV28 with TRBJ2-1; 7 bases are shared with TRBD2. Germline V gene sequence: CDR1 MDHEN, CDR2 SYDVKM. This CDR3 is built from 15 residues. J was trimmed by 4 bases and V by 6 bases; bases with no gene match: 9. The CDR3 reads CASRLGGPPYNEQFF. The CDR3 DNA reads TGTGCCAGCAGGTTGGGAGGGCCCCCGTACAATGAGCAGTTCTTC.

With regard to this clonotype: Compared with germline, one end of the junction differs, possibly owing to a read error. The chain links TRBV27 to TRBJ2-5; maybe TRBD1 (5 bases). Per germline, CDR1 MNHEY and CDR2 SMNVEV (reference sequence). The CDR3 extends over 16 amino acids. The CDR3 here is CASSPGKNPRQETQHF. CDR3 in DNA: TGTGCCAGCAGTCCAGGGAAAAACCCCCGGCAAGAGACCCAGCACTTC.

This clonotype was recorded many times. J is TRBJ2-5 and V is TRBV2, with TRBD2 matching over 12 bases. This CDR3 region has 14 residues. Germline V gives CDR1 SNHLY, CDR2 FYNNEI. V lost 8 bases and J lost 7; bases outside the gene matches: 8. Written as DNA, the CDR3 is TGTGCCAGCGTTAGACTAGCGGGAGACGGGACCCAGTACTTC. Its translation: CASVRLAGDGTQYF.

The rearrangement joins TRBV5-1 to TRBJ2-3; 14 positions match TRBD2. CDR3 length: 16 residues. V shed 4 bases, J shed 6 bases, and the junction held 7 bases outside the gene matches. Germline CDR1 and CDR2: SGHRS and YFSETQ. The DNA for the CDR3 is TGCGCCAGCAGCAGGGGACTAGCGGGAGTGGCGGATACGCAGTATTTT. Encoded protein: CASSRGLAGVADTQYF.

This chain joins TRBV27 and TRBJ1-5, with TRBD1 as a possible D gene (5 bases). Germline V CDR1 and CDR2: MNHEY, SMNVEV (reference sequence). CDR3 length: 13 residues. V shed 3 bases and J shed 9 bases, with 12 bases lying between them. CDR3 nucleotides: TGTGCCAGCAGTTTCGGGGGTAAGGGGCCCCAGCATTTT. As protein: CASSFGGKGPQHF.

This clonotype was detected a few times. The chain joins TRBV27 to TRBJ2-7, with 7 bases that match TRBD2. The germline V gene has CDR1 MNHEY and CDR2 SMNVEV (reference sequence). CDR3 length equals 14 residues. The ends lost 5 bases at V and 7 bases at J; junction bases unmatched: 11. The CDR3 DNA reads as TGTGCCAGCAGTGCCTGGGGGGAGGGCACTGAGCAGTACTTC. Amino acid sequence: CASSAWGEGTEQYF.

This chain connects TRBV7-9 to TRBJ2-2; no definite D call. The V and J ends lost 1 base and 3 bases respectively, with 15 bases between them. Looked up from germline, CDR1 is SEHNR and CDR2 is FQNEAQ (reference sequence). This CDR3 is 17 amino acids long. DNA for the CDR3: TGTGCCAGCAGCTTAGTTACCGTGGTGGAGTACACCGGGGAGCTGTTTTTT. Residues: CASSLVTVVEYTGELFF. The full variable domain, completed using reference TRBV7-9 and TRBJ2-2, is DTGVSQNPRHKITKRGQNVTFRCDPISEHNRLYWYRQTLGQGPEFLTYFQNEAQLEKSRLLSDRFSAERPKGSFSTLEIQRTEQGDSAMYLCASSLVTVVEYTGELFFGEGSRLTVL.

This clonotype was counted between two and nine times. This sequence joins TRBV9 and TRBJ2-2, with TRBD2 matching over 14 bases. The CDR3 sequence is 15 residues long. V dropped 3 bases and J dropped 7; count of bases not matched to a gene: 2. CDR1 SGDLS and CDR2 YYNGEE come from the germline V gene. The CDR3 region is CASSAGTSGSGELFF. Here the CDR3 DNA reads TGTGCCAGCAGCGCCGGGACTAGCGGGAGCGGGGAGCTGTTTTTT.

V is TRBV6-1 and J is TRBJ1-3; 7 bases align to TRBD1. The CDR3 consists of 15 residues. CDR1 MNHNS and CDR2 SASEGT come from the germline V gene. Trimming cost V 5 bases and J 2 bases; bases outside gene matches: 6. In DNA form, the CDR3 reads TGTGCCAGCAGTTTTACCGACAGGGCTGGAAACACCATATATTTT. It codes for CASSFTDRAGNTIYF.

This clonotype was picked up many times. The chain links TRBV7-9 to TRBJ2-1, with D perhaps given as TRBD1 or TRBD2 (5 bases each). The V and J ends lost 0 bases and 5 bases respectively, with 8 bases between them. Germline CDR1 and CDR2: SEHNR and FQNEAQ (reference sequence). This CDR3 comprises 14 residues. CDR3 in amino acids: CASSLAEGHNEQFF. The CDR3 DNA follows: TGTGCCAGCAGCTTAGCAGAGGGGCACAATGAGCAGTTCTTC.

At least ten counts were recorded for this clonotype. This chain joins TRBV6-1 and TRBJ1-1; a weak D match, TRBD1 (5 bases). V shed 5 bases and J shed 3 bases, with 13 bases lying between them. Germline V gives CDR1 MNHNS, CDR2 SASEGT. The CDR3 has 14 residues. CDR3 in DNA: TGTGCCAGCAGTTATGAAAGACAGTACACTGAAGCTTTCTTT. Amino acid sequence: CASSYERQYTEAFF.

This clonotype was recorded once. This clone may be a read error of a much larger clone one base away. The chain is built from TRBV28 and TRBJ2-7; D is unresolved. Looked up from germline, CDR1 is MDHEN and CDR2 is SYDVKM. The length of the CDR3 is 11 residues. CDR3 in DNA: TGTGTCTCGACGTCAACCTACGAGCAGTACTTC. Protein product: CVSTSTYEQYF.

For this clonotype: Possible read error: a much larger clone is one base away. The gene calls are TRBV6-1 and TRBJ2-5, with TRBD2 matching 11 bases. CDR1 is MNHNS, CDR2 SASEGT, per germline. The CDR3 loop spans 17 amino acids. CDR3 region: CASTTSPPGLAEEAQYF. The CDR3 DNA reads as TGTGCCAGCACCACCTCGCCGCCGGGACTAGCGGAAGAGGCCCAGTACTTC.

The V gene is TRBV7-8, the J gene TRBJ2-5; 10 nucleotides match TRBD2. The germline CDR1 and CDR2 sequences are SGHVS and FQNEAQ. The V and J ends lost 9 bases and 5 bases, in that order; junction bases with no gene match: 15. The CDR3 covers 16 residues. The CDR3 coding sequence is TGTGCCAGTCAGGGACTAGCGCTTCCGGCGGGGGAGACCCAGTACTTC. Translated: CASQGLALPAGETQYF. Combining the CDR3 with reference TRBV7-8 and TRBJ2-5 gives the whole variable domain GAGVSQSPRYKVAKRGQDVALRCDPISGHVSLFWYQQALGQGPEFLTYFQNEAQLDKSGLPSDRFFAERPEGSVSTLKIQRTQQEDSAVYLCASQGLALPAGETQYFGPGTRLLVL.

The CDR3 nucleotides are TGTGCCAGCAGACCGAGGACAGGGAAAATCAATCAGCCCCAGCATTTT. Amino acids: CASRPRTGKINQPQHF. V usage is TRBV28 and J usage is TRBJ1-5, with 8 bases fitting TRBD1. Unmatched junction bases numbered 10, after V lost 6 bases and J lost 3 bases. CDR3 length: 16 amino acids. Germline-derived CDR1 and CDR2 are MDHEN and SYDVKM.

This chain joins TRBV24-1 and TRBJ2-1; D tentatively reads TRBD1 or TRBD2 (5 bases each). V lost 4 bases and J 12 bases, leaving 18 bases between the germline ends. The CDR3 extends over 14 amino acids. Germline V CDR1 and CDR2: KGHDR, SFDVKD. This CDR3 reads CATSDQGPAFGQFF. The CDR3 bases are TGTGCCACCAGTGACCAGGGACCCGCTTTCGGGCAGTTCTTC.